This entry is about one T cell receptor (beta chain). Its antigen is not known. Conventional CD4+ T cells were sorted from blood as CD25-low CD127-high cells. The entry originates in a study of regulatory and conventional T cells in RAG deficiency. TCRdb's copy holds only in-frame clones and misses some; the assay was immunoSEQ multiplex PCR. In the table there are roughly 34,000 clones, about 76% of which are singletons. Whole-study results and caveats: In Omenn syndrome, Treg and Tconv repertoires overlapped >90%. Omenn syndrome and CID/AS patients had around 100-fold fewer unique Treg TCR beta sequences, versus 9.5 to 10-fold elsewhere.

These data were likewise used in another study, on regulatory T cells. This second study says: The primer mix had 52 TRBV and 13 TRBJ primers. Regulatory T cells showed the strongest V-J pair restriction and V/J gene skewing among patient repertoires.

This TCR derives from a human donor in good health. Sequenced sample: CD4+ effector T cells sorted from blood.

The CDR3, as DNA: TGTGCCAGCAGCGCCGGACAGAATAACTATGGCTACACCTTC. Translating it yields CASSAGQNNYGYTF. V is TRBV5-6 and J is TRBJ1-2; a weak D match, TRBD1 (6 bases). The length of the CDR3 is 14 residues. Germline V gene data show CDR1 as SGHDT and CDR2 as YYEEEE. The V end lost 4 bases, the J end lost 1 base, and 11 bases lay between the germline ends.